Below, 6 T cell receptor beta chains from the same sample are listed, as sequenced in a study of beta chain features in type 1 diabetes. These receptors are not linked to any known antigen. Regarding the study as a whole: In all four CD4+ subsets, TCRB CDR3 length was significantly, moderately reduced in type 1 diabetes.

Every bit of the isolated RNA underwent reverse transcription, so sequencing read expressed TCRB transcripts. The assay was immunoSEQ multiplex PCR, and TCRdb's table has in-frame clones only and misses some. The sample consists of fewer than 25,000 clones, about two thirds of them appearing once. The source material was Tregs from blood. The receptors shown here come from a young man with type 1 diabetes.

This clone was detected a few times. The gene calls are TRBV6-5 and TRBJ2-3, with D perhaps TRBD2 (5 bases). V gave up 4 bases and J gave up 3 bases, with 11 bases separating them. The CDR3 sequence is 14 residues long. Germline-derived CDR1 and CDR2 are MNHEY and SVGAGI. DNA of the CDR3: TGTGCCAGCAGTTTCGGACGGAGGACAGATACGCAGTATTTT. As protein: CASSFGRRTDTQYF.

Only one count was recorded for this clone. J is TRBJ2-7 and V is TRBV6-6; TRBD2 matches at 8 bases. The CDR3 extends over 14 amino acids. J gave up 1 base and V 6 bases, and 5 bases lay outside the gene matches. Germline loops: CDR1 MNHNY, CDR2 SVGAGI (reference sequence). The DNA of the CDR3 is TGTGCCAGCAGGCGGGAGGCTTTTTCCTACGAGCAGTACTTC. It codes for CASRREAFSYEQYF.

The V call is TRBV28, the J call TRBJ2-7; TRBD1 agrees at 9 bases. This CDR3 spans 14 amino acids. The germline V gene encodes CDR1 MDHEN and CDR2 SYDVKM. The trim removed 5 bases at V and 9 bases at J, leaving 11 bases unmatched. The CDR3 sequence is CASSRRQGGALQYF. CDR3 in DNA: TGTGCCAGCAGTCGTAGACAGGGGGGAGCTCTGCAGTACTTC.

The genes are TRBV6-5 and TRBJ2-7; TRBD1 aligns across 8 bases. In germline, CDR1 is MNHEY, CDR2 SVGAGI. The V and J ends lost 8 bases and 0 bases, in that order; junction bases with no gene match: 9. This CDR3 region has 15 residues. CDR3 in amino acids: CASRPRQGISYEQYF. The CDR3 region has the DNA TGTGCCAGCCGGCCGCGACAGGGGATCTCCTACGAGCAGTACTTC.

The gene calls are TRBV30 and TRBJ2-7; a possible D gene is TRBD2 (5 bases). This CDR3 spans 16 amino acids. The V and J ends lost 0 bases and 3 bases respectively, with 18 bases between them. The germline V gene has CDR1 GTSNPN and CDR2 SVGIG (reference sequence). CDR3 sequence: CAWSVRVPPGSYEQYF. The CDR3 DNA reads TGTGCCTGGAGTGTACGGGTACCACCGGGGAGCTACGAGCAGTACTTC. Variable domain in full (rest from reference TRBV30 and TRBJ2-7): SQTIHQWPATLVQPVGSPLSLECTVEGTSNPNLYWYRQAAGRGLQLLFYSVGIGQISSEVPQNLSASRPQDRQFILSSKKLLLSDSGFYLCAWSVRVPPGSYEQYFGPGTRLTVT.

This chain joins TRBV6-5 and TRBJ2-7; D may be TRBD1 (5 bases). V was clipped by 5 bases and J by 0 bases, with 8 bases between them. Germline V lookup: CDR1 MNHEY, CDR2 SVGAGI. The CDR3 totals 13 residues. CDR3 in amino acids: CASSLTASYEQYF. CDR3 coding DNA: TGTGCCAGCAGTCTGACAGCCTCCTACGAGCAGTACTTC.